The 11 T cell receptor beta chains below all came from one sample that was sequenced in a study of blood T cell repertoires in COVID-19 (dated by TCRdb to 2020 to 2022). Libraries were constructed by the immunoSEQ multiplex PCR assay. The source is immuneACCESS, and TCRdb retained only in-frame sequences with V and J called. Part of the clones is not carried over; for the studies checked, unresolved V genes explain less than half of this, and the remainder is unexplained. The table for this sample lists about 130,000 clones; more than 70% of them were counted only once. The leading ten clones occupy about 3.6% of the sample. Sequenced sample: peripheral blood. These receptors all come from a woman aged 55-70 years with acute or convalescent COVID-19.

The chain has TRBV5-1 and TRBJ2-2; D is undetermined. Germline values: CDR1 SGHRS, CDR2 YFSETQ. V lost 0 bases to trimming and J lost 5 bases, with 5 bases between them. The CDR3 covers 13 residues. CDR3 DNA: TGCGCCAGCAGCTTGGCCGGTACCGGGGAGCTGTTTTTT. Its protein product is CASSLAGTGELFF.

The chain employs TRBV19 and TRBJ2-3; D remains unclear. The CDR3 is made up of 13 amino acids. V shed 9 bases and J shed 0 bases, with 10 bases lying between them. The germline V gene encodes CDR1 LNHDA and CDR2 SQIVND (reference sequence). The CDR3 is CASATGSTDTQYF. Here the CDR3 DNA reads TGTGCCAGCGCGACTGGTAGCACAGATACGCAGTATTTT.

The V call is TRBV7-3, the J call TRBJ1-4; possibly TRBD1 for D (5 bases). With 2 bases removed from V and 12 bases from J, the gap between germline ends came to 13 bases. This CDR3 is built from 13 residues. Germline V gene data show CDR1 as SGHTA and CDR2 as FQGTGA. This CDR3 is CASSLGLGTELFF. The DNA for the CDR3 is TGTGCCAGCAGCTTAGGCCTGGGGACTGAACTGTTTTTT.

J is TRBJ1-4 and V is TRBV6-5, with D possibly being TRBD1 (5 bases). Germline V CDR1 and CDR2: MNHEY, SVGAGI. The CDR3 covers 15 residues. With 4 bases removed from V and 5 bases from J, the gap between germline ends came to 14 bases. The CDR3 loop is CASSSRQGGNEKLFF. The CDR3 DNA is TGTGCCAGCAGTTCGAGGCAGGGCGGAAATGAAAAACTGTTTTTT.

The J gene is TRBJ2-5, the V gene TRBV5-1; D may be TRBD2 (5 bases). This CDR3 is built from 18 residues. Germline-derived CDR1 and CDR2 are SGHRS and YFSETQ. V was shortened by 4 bases and J by 0 bases, with 22 bases between the two germline ends. The CDR3 DNA is TGCGCCAGCAGCCCCGGGAAGGTACGGGCCACCCACCAAGAGACCCAGTACTTC. Amino acid sequence: CASSPGKVRATHQETQYF.

V gene TRBV3-1 (or the pseudogene TRBV3-2) combines with J gene TRBJ1-2; 8 bases align to TRBD1. CDR1 LGHDT and CDR2 YNNKEL come from the germline V gene (reference sequence). The CDR3 consists of 15 residues. The ends lost 4 bases at V and 4 bases at J; junction bases unmatched: 8. The CDR3: CASSPTAGGLYGYTF. As DNA, the CDR3 is TGTGCCAGCAGCCCCACCGCAGGGGGCCTCTATGGCTACACCTTC.

This chain joins TRBV6-5 and TRBJ1-1; possibly TRBD1 for D (5 bases). The CDR3 sequence is 14 residues long. The ends were cut back, 4 bases at V and 0 bases at J, with 9 bases in the middle. The germline CDR1 and CDR2 sequences are MNHEY and SVGAGI. CDR3 in amino acids: CASSWRGLNTEAFF. The CDR3 nucleotides read TGTGCCAGCAGTTGGAGGGGCCTGAACACTGAAGCTTTCTTT.

V gene TRBV28 combines with J gene TRBJ1-2, with 8 bases aligning to TRBD1. Germline V CDR1 and CDR2: MDHEN, SYDVKM. Trimming cost V 3 bases and J 13 bases; bases outside gene matches: 10. CDR3 length: 13 amino acids. The chain's CDR3 is CASSFQGAGRFTF. CDR3 coding DNA: TGTGCCAGCAGTTTTCAGGGGGCGGGGAGGTTCACCTTC.

The V gene is TRBV5-1, the J gene TRBJ2-7; D not certain. Germline lookup yields CDR1 SGHRS and CDR2 YFSETQ. The CDR3 length is 15 residues. The V gene lost 4 bases and the J gene lost 6 bases, with 20 bases spanning the gap. The CDR3 loop is CASSLSISAPREQYF. CDR3 nucleotide sequence: TGCGCCAGCAGCCTTAGCATAAGTGCCCCTCGCGAGCAGTACTTC.

A few counts support this clone. V usage is TRBV9 and J usage is TRBJ2-1; TRBD2 matches at 9 bases. The CDR3 consists of 15 residues. V lost 5 bases to trimming and J lost 5 bases; unmatched junction nucleotides: 8. Germline assignment: CDR1 SGDLS and CDR2 YYNGEE. The CDR3 protein is CASSARGTSNNEQFF. CDR3 nucleotides: TGTGCCAGCAGTGCTCGCGGGACTAGCAACAATGAGCAGTTCTTC.

J is TRBJ1-3 and V is TRBV3-1 (or the pseudogene TRBV3-2); 9 bases map to TRBD1. The ends lost 7 bases at V and 6 bases at J; junction bases unmatched: 7. Germline V gene sequence: CDR1 LGHDT, CDR2 YNNKEL (reference sequence). There are 14 residues in the CDR3. The CDR3 DNA reads as TGTGCCAGCACCCCTGGGACAGGGAAAAACACCATATATTTT. It specifies CASTPGTGKNTIYF.